Each of the 23 T cell receptor beta chains below was sequenced from the same sample in a study of blood T cell repertoires in COVID-19. Using immunoSEQ multiplex PCR, the repertoire was profiled, and TCRdb retains in-frame clones only, with some absent. Of about 120,000 clones in the sample, approximately 90% are singletons; the top ten hold 19%. Sequenced input: peripheral blood. These receptors were obtained from a human donor with acute or convalescent COVID-19. The donor label of this sample is uncertain.

The chain employs TRBV18 and TRBJ2-1; possibly TRBD2 for D (5 bases). Germline V gene lookup returns CDR1 KGHSH and CDR2 LQKENI. The CDR3 length is 13 residues. V was shortened by 5 bases and J by 5 bases, with 10 bases between the two germline ends. The CDR3 is CASSVGRNNEQFF. Here the CDR3 DNA reads TGTGCCAGCTCAGTAGGGAGAAACAATGAGCAGTTCTTC. Based on the CDR3 plus reference TRBV18 and TRBJ2-1, the full variable domain is NAGVMQNPRHLVRRRGQEARLRCSPMKGHSHVYWYRQLPEEGLKFMVYLQKENIIDESGMPKERFSAEFPKEGPSILRIQQVVRGDSAAYFCASSVGRNNEQFFGPGTRLTVL.

V is TRBV11-2 and J is TRBJ1-2; D not resolved. The CDR3 loop spans 14 amino acids. The V end lost 4 bases, the J end lost 4 bases, and 13 bases lay between the germline ends. Germline values: CDR1 SGHAT, CDR2 FQNNGV. The CDR3: CASSSPPVFYGYTF. The CDR3 nucleotides read TGTGCCAGCAGCTCCCCCCCAGTCTTCTATGGCTACACCTTC.

The chain recombines TRBV4-2 with TRBJ1-2; 8 bases fit TRBD1. Germline V gene data show CDR1 as LGHNA and CDR2 as YNFKEQ. Trimming removed 0 bases from V and 7 bases from J; junction bases left unmatched: 4. The CDR3 contains 14 residues. CDR3 region: CASSQDLQGAGYTF. CDR3 nucleotides: TGTGCCAGCAGCCAAGATCTCCAGGGGGCTGGCTACACCTTC.

The chain recombines TRBV3-1 (or the pseudogene TRBV3-2) with TRBJ2-5; maybe TRBD2 (6 bases). The CDR3 consists of 14 residues. The V gene lost 1 base and the J gene lost 7 bases, with 13 bases spanning the gap. Per germline, CDR1 LGHDT and CDR2 YNNKEL (reference sequence). The CDR3 bases are TGTGCCAGCAGCCAAGCGAGCGTCGGGGGGACCCAGTACTTC. This codes for CASSQASVGGTQYF.

The chain recombines TRBV7-2 with TRBJ1-1; D remains unclear. This CDR3 has 17 residues. The V end lost 2 bases, the J end lost 2 bases, and 18 bases lay between the germline ends. Germline CDR1 reads SGHTA; CDR2 reads FQGNSA. CDR3 protein: CASSLSNPGRTNTEAFF. As DNA, the CDR3 is TGTGCCAGCAGCTTATCCAACCCAGGCAGAACTAACACTGAAGCTTTCTTT. Full variable domain (rest looked up from reference TRBV7-2 and TRBJ1-1): GAGVSQSPSNKVTEKGKDVELRCDPISGHTALYWYRQSLGQGLEFLIYFQGNSAPDKSGLPSDRFSAERTGGSVSTLTIQRTQQEDSAVYLCASSLSNPGRTNTEAFFGQGTRLTVV.

This sequence joins TRBV9 and TRBJ2-2, with TRBD2 matching 14 bases. Germline loops: CDR1 SGDLS, CDR2 YYNGEE. The CDR3 consists of 20 residues. The junction had 10 bases not matched to a gene; V was cut back by 3 bases and J by 0 bases. DNA of the CDR3: TGTGCCAGCAGCGCACAGTCCGGGACTAGCGGGGGTTCGAACACCGGGGAGCTGTTTTTT. It encodes CASSAQSGTSGGSNTGELFF.

This chain links TRBV7-2 with TRBJ2-5; TRBD2 agrees at 14 bases. V lost 6 bases to trimming and J lost 5 bases; unmatched junction nucleotides: 5. CDR1 is SGHTA and CDR2 is FQGNSA in the germline V gene. The CDR3 totals 15 residues. CDR3 amino acids: CASRGLAGEWETQYF. The CDR3 nucleotides read TGTGCCAGCAGGGGACTAGCGGGAGAGTGGGAGACCCAGTACTTC.

For this clone: Other DNA sequences within the sample encode an identical CDR3. The chain has TRBV6-2 or TRBV6-3 and TRBJ1-1; maybe TRBD1 (5 bases). The V end lost 2 bases, the J end lost 4 bases, and 8 bases lay between the germline ends. Germline lookup yields CDR1 MNHEY and CDR2 SVGEGT. The CDR3 spans 13 residues. CDR3 protein: CASSYVGGTEAFF. CDR3 in DNA: TGTGCCAGCAGTTACGTCGGGGGCACTGAAGCTTTCTTT.

The rearrangement uses TRBV18 and TRBJ2-3; 8 bases are a match to TRBD1. The CDR3 totals 16 residues. Germline V gene data show CDR1 as KGHSH and CDR2 as LQKENI. V lost 4 bases, J lost 2 bases, and 8 bases stayed unmatched. The CDR3 nucleotides read TGTGCCAGCTCACTAGGACAGGGAATCAACACAGATACGCAGTATTTT. Translated, it gives CASSLGQGINTDTQYF.

V is TRBV5-1 and J is TRBJ2-2, with 7 positions matching TRBD1. Trimming removed 4 bases from V and 3 bases from J; junction bases left unmatched: 6. This CDR3 spans 15 amino acids. Germline loops: CDR1 SGHRS, CDR2 YFSETQ. The CDR3 sequence is CASSIRQGDTGELFF. The CDR3 DNA reads as TGCGCCAGCAGCATCCGACAGGGCGACACCGGGGAGCTGTTTTTT. Drawing the rest from reference TRBV5-1 and TRBJ2-2, the complete variable domain is KAGVTQTPRYLIKTRGQQVTLSCSPISGHRSVSWYQQTPGQGLQFLFEYFSETQRNKGNFPGRFSGRQFSNSRSEMNVSTLELGDSALYLCASSIRQGDTGELFFGEGSRLTVL.

The chain carries TRBV20-1 and TRBJ1-2, with D tentatively TRBD1 (6 bases). The ends were cut back, 3 bases at V and 4 bases at J, with 12 bases in the middle. The CDR3 has 13 residues. Germline values: CDR1 DFQATT, CDR2 SNEGSKA (reference sequence). The CDR3 nucleotides are TGCAGTGCTAGTACAGGGTTGGGCTATGGCTACACCTTC. It specifies CSASTGLGYGYTF.

The rearrangement links TRBV6-5 to TRBJ1-1, with D maybe TRBD1 (5 bases). This CDR3 region has 13 residues. The germline CDR1 and CDR2 sequences are MNHEY and SVGAGI. Trimming stripped 9 bases from V and 0 bases from J, with 11 bases between. Here the CDR3 DNA reads TGTGCCAGTGGGGCAGGGCTGAACACTGAAGCTTTCTTT. Translated: CASGAGLNTEAFF.

The CDR3 nucleotides are TGTGCCATCAGTGAGAGTGGGTCGGGCACTGAAGCTTTCTTT. It is translated as CAISESGSGTEAFF. The V call is TRBV10-3, the J call TRBJ1-1; D is unresolved. V lost 2 bases, J lost 4 bases, and 11 bases lay in between. There are 14 residues in the CDR3. CDR1 is ENHRY and CDR2 is SYGVKD in the germline V gene.

The genes are TRBV27 and TRBJ2-2; 14 nucleotides agree with TRBD2. The V gene end was trimmed by 8 bases and the J gene end by 1 base; junction bases not matched to a gene: 0. CDR1 MNHEY and CDR2 SMNVEV come from the germline V gene (reference sequence). The CDR3 is 15 amino acids. CDR3 sequence reads: CASGLAGGNTGELFF. The DNA of the CDR3 is TGTGCCAGCGGACTAGCGGGGGGGAACACCGGGGAGCTGTTTTTT.

The chain recombines TRBV4-1 with TRBJ2-5; 7 bases match TRBD1. The CDR3 is made up of 16 amino acids. Trimming at V came to 2 bases and at J to 1 base, leaving 7 bases not matched to a gene. The germline CDR1 and CDR2 sequences are MGHRA and YSYEKL. The DNA of the CDR3 is TGCGCCAGCAGCCAAAATACAGGGGCCCCCCAAGAGACCCAGTACTTC. Its protein is CASSQNTGAPQETQYF.

This clone was observed a single time. V gene TRBV2 combines with J gene TRBJ2-7; 7 bases map to TRBD2. Germline CDR1 is SNHLY and CDR2 is FYNNEI. This CDR3 comprises 16 residues. V lost 1 base to trimming and J lost 5 bases; unmatched junction nucleotides: 11. The CDR3 spells CASSEETGLGRHEQYF. CDR3 bases: TGTGCCAGCAGTGAAGAGACCGGACTAGGACGGCACGAGCAGTACTTC.

This clone was observed a few times. The chain employs TRBV27 and TRBJ2-1; the D is unclear. Germline assignment: CDR1 MNHEY and CDR2 SMNVEV (reference sequence). V lost 2 bases and J lost 3, with 8 bases in between. This CDR3 is built from 14 residues. DNA for the CDR3: TGTGCCAGCAGTTTAAGTGGGCTCTACAATGAGCAGTTCTTC. Its protein product is CASSLSGLYNEQFF.

This clone turned up a few times. The chain employs TRBV9 and TRBJ2-1; a weak D match, TRBD2 (6 bases). Germline values: CDR1 SGDLS, CDR2 YYNGEE. This CDR3 comprises 14 residues. Trimming pared 4 bases from V and 3 bases from J, leaving 11 bases between. The CDR3 DNA reads TGTGCCAGCAGCACGACTAGTAACTACAATGAGCAGTTCTTC. It yields the protein CASSTTSNYNEQFF.

This rearrangement joins TRBV15 to TRBJ1-5, with D hard to call. The V gene's germline CDR1 is LNHNV and CDR2 YYDKDF (reference sequence). The CDR3 extends over 15 amino acids. Trimming removed 1 base at V and 1 base at J, with 8 bases between. The CDR3 loop is CATSRAGTSNQPQHF. In nucleotides, the CDR3 is TGTGCCACCAGCAGAGCGGGAACGAGCAATCAGCCCCAGCATTTT. Using reference TRBV15 and TRBJ1-5 for the parts outside the CDR3, the full variable domain is DAMVIQNPRYQVTQFGKPVTLSCSQTLNHNVMYWYQQKSSQAPKLLFHYYDKDFNNEADTPDNFQSRRPNTSFCFLDIRSPGLGDTAMYLCATSRAGTSNQPQHFGDGTRLSIL.

The V call is TRBV19, the J call TRBJ1-3; D unclear. Trimming removed 5 bases at V and 0 bases at J, with 8 bases between. Germline V lookup: CDR1 LNHDA, CDR2 SQIVND (reference sequence). The CDR3 covers 14 residues. This CDR3 is CASSVQNSGNTIYF. The CDR3 DNA sequence: TGTGCCAGTAGTGTCCAGAACTCTGGAAACACCATATATTTT.

The chain employs TRBV24-1 and TRBJ2-3; D might be TRBD1 (6 bases). V lost 6 bases to trimming and J lost 3 bases, with 12 bases between them. The length of the CDR3 is 14 residues. The germline V gene encodes CDR1 KGHDR and CDR2 SFDVKD. The chain's CDR3 is CATSPTTGTDTQYF. CDR3 bases: TGTGCCACCAGTCCAACTACAGGGACAGATACGCAGTATTTT.

A remark on this clone: Different DNA sequences within this sample yield the same CDR3. V and J are TRBV2 and TRBJ1-2; tentatively, D is TRBD1 (5 bases). The CDR3 spans 13 residues. Germline-derived CDR1 and CDR2 are SNHLY and FYNNEI. Trimming shortened V by 1 base and J by 5 bases, and 8 bases separated the two germline ends. The CDR3: CASSEGQSYGYTF. The DNA for the CDR3 is TGTGCCAGCAGTGAAGGACAGAGTTATGGCTACACCTTC.

V is TRBV3-1 (or the pseudogene TRBV3-2) and J is TRBJ1-2, with unresolved D. Germline CDR1 LGHDT, CDR2 YNNKEL (reference sequence). V dropped 4 bases and J dropped 0 bases, with 12 bases sitting between them. CDR3 length: 15 amino acids. The CDR3 nucleotides read TGTGCCAGCAGCCCCTCCCCGGAGTCTAACTATGGCTACACCTTC. It codes for CASSPSPESNYGYTF.